The 20 T cell receptor beta chains in this list originate from one sample, sequenced in a study of blood T cell repertoires in COVID-19. Profiled with immunoSEQ multiplex PCR; TCRdb holds only in-frame clones, not every one. The sample holds about 170,000 clones, 83% seen once. The sample comprised peripheral blood. The receptors here all came from a woman at least 80 years old with acute or convalescent COVID-19.

The chain combines TRBV5-8 with TRBJ2-3; possible D gene TRBD2, 6 bases. This CDR3 is built from 14 residues. Trimming removed 0 bases from V and 5 bases from J, with 10 bases in between. Germline CDR1 SGHTS, CDR2 YDEGEE. CDR3 protein: CASSLDVGGDTQYF. CDR3 in DNA: TGTGCCAGCAGCTTGGATGTGGGAGGAGATACGCAGTATTTT.

V usage is TRBV25-1 and J usage is TRBJ1-1; D is perhaps TRBD1 (6 bases). The CDR3 consists of 16 residues. Per the germline V gene, CDR1 is MGHDK and CDR2 is SYGVNS. Trimming stripped 3 bases from V and 1 base from J, with 15 bases between. CDR3 nucleotide sequence: TGTGCCAGCAGTGACCATACAGGGCCGGGGAACACTGAAGCTTTCTTT. Amino acids: CASSDHTGPGNTEAFF.

The rearrangement joins TRBV3-1 (or the pseudogene TRBV3-2) to TRBJ1-4; the D is unclear. V lost 2 bases and J lost 10, with 8 bases in between. The CDR3 spans 12 residues. Germline CDR1 LGHDT, CDR2 YNNKEL (reference sequence). In DNA form, the CDR3 reads TGTGCCAGCAGCCAAAGAGATGGAAAACTGTTTTTT. This sequence encodes CASSQRDGKLFF.

The V and J genes are TRBV4-2 and TRBJ2-7; 10 nucleotides agree with TRBD2. The junction had 16 bases not matched to a gene; V was cut back by 1 base and J by 4 bases. This CDR3 is 19 amino acids long. Looked up from germline, CDR1 is LGHNA and CDR2 is YNFKEQ. CDR3 protein: CASSQVPGPSGSPGYEQYF. Here the CDR3 DNA reads TGTGCCAGCAGCCAAGTACCGGGCCCTAGCGGGAGTCCCGGGTACGAGCAGTACTTC.

The CDR3 is CASRETGTNYGYTF. CDR3 DNA sequence: TGTGCCAGCAGGGAGACAGGGACGAACTATGGCTACACCTTC. The chain is built from TRBV28 and TRBJ1-2, with 7 nucleotides matching TRBD1. Per the germline V gene, CDR1 is MDHEN and CDR2 is SYDVKM. The CDR3 consists of 14 residues. Unmatched junction bases numbered 6, after V lost 6 bases and J lost 2 bases.

This clone occurred once. The chain has TRBV25-1 and TRBJ2-3; 12 positions match TRBD2. V shed 2 bases, J shed 2 bases, and the junction held 5 bases outside the gene matches. Germline assignment: CDR1 MGHDK and CDR2 SYGVNS. The CDR3 sequence is 17 residues long. The CDR3 DNA sequence: TGTGCCAGCAGTGAACCGACTAGCGGGGGTCCCACAGATACGCAGTATTTT. It is translated as CASSEPTSGGPTDTQYF. The entire variable domain, with the rest obtained from reference TRBV25-1 and TRBJ2-3, is as follows: EADIYQTPRYLVIGTGKKITLECSQTMGHDKMYWYQQDPGMELHLIHYSYGVNSTEKGDLSSESTVSRIRTEHFPLTLESARPSHTSQYLCASSEPTSGGPTDTQYFGPGTRLTVL.

V is TRBV19 and J is TRBJ1-5, with a possible D match to TRBD1 (5 bases). Germline CDR1 and CDR2: LNHDA and SQIVND (reference sequence). Trimming pared 2 bases from V and 3 bases from J, leaving 14 bases between. CDR3 length: 16 residues. The CDR3 protein is CASSINPGGNNQPQHF. The CDR3 bases are TGTGCCAGTAGTATAAACCCGGGGGGTAACAATCAGCCCCAGCATTTT.

J is TRBJ2-1 and V is TRBV3-1 (or the pseudogene TRBV3-2); a possible D gene is TRBD2 (5 bases). Germline V gene lookup returns CDR1 LGHDT and CDR2 YNNKEL (reference sequence). The V and J ends lost 0 bases and 0 bases respectively, with 12 bases between them. This CDR3 has 17 amino acids. DNA for the CDR3: TGTGCCAGCAGCCAAGACACTCGACTAAGCTCCTACAATGAGCAGTTCTTC. The encoded protein is CASSQDTRLSSYNEQFF.

The chain employs TRBV28 and TRBJ1-4; tentative D call: TRBD1 (6 bases). Deletions cut 7 bases from V and 2 bases from J, with 23 bases between. The CDR3 sequence is 18 residues long. In germline, CDR1 is MDHEN, CDR2 SYDVKM. The CDR3 sequence is CASIIGGAPLATNEKLFF. The CDR3, as DNA: TGTGCCAGCATCATAGGGGGGGCTCCCCTAGCGACTAATGAAAAACTGTTTTTT.

The V gene is TRBV6-5, the J gene TRBJ2-7; TRBD2 matches at 7 bases. CDR3 length equals 13 residues. V lost 7 bases to trimming and J lost 6 bases; unmatched junction nucleotides: 9. Germline V gene data show CDR1 as MNHEY and CDR2 as SVGAGI. DNA for the CDR3: TGTGCCAGCACGCCGGCGGGGGTTTCCGAGCAGTACTTC. It is translated as CASTPAGVSEQYF.

The sample holds one count of this clone. The chain uses TRBV7-8 and TRBJ2-7; 9 bases align to TRBD2. Germline values: CDR1 SGHVS, CDR2 FQNEAQ. The J segment lost 4 bases and the V segment lost 7 bases, leaving 8 bases of the junction unmatched. The CDR3 runs to 14 residues. This CDR3 reads CASTLAGVSYEQYF. CDR3 sequence (DNA): TGTGCCAGCACATTAGCGGGAGTCTCGTACGAGCAGTACTTC.

This chain links TRBV29-1 with TRBJ2-7; TRBD1 matches 7 bases. The V gene's germline CDR1 is SQVTM and CDR2 ANQGSEA. CDR3 size: 15 residues. The V segment lost 3 bases and the J segment 0 bases; nucleotides outside the gene matches: 8. In DNA form, the CDR3 reads TGCAGCGTTGAGAGGAGGACAGGTTTCTCCTACGAGCAGTACTTC. It codes for CSVERRTGFSYEQYF.

V gene TRBV19 combines with J gene TRBJ2-5; TRBD2 matches at 10 bases. The CDR3 is 15 amino acids. The germline gives CDR1 LNHDA, CDR2 SQIVND (reference sequence). Trimming at V came to 5 bases and at J to 5 bases, leaving 8 bases not matched to a gene. The CDR3 DNA reads as TGTGCCAGTAGTCCCGAAGCGGGGGGGCGGGAGACCCAGTACTTC. Translation: CASSPEAGGRETQYF. Filled out from reference TRBV19 and TRBJ2-5, the complete variable domain reads DGGITQSPKYLFRKEGQNVTLSCEQNLNHDAMYWYRQDPGQGLRLIYYSQIVNDFQKGDIAEGYSVSREKKESFPLTVTSAQKNPTAFYLCASSPEAGGRETQYFGPGTRLLVL.

The chain carries TRBV10-2 and TRBJ2-7, with 10 bases lining up with TRBD2. The CDR3 length is 15 residues. The V gene's germline CDR1 is WSHSY and CDR2 SAAADI. Trimming at V came to 2 bases and at J to 5 bases, leaving 6 bases not matched to a gene. In DNA, the CDR3 is TGCGCCAGCAGTGAGCCTAGCGGGAGTACTAACGAGCAGTACTTC. Translation gives CASSEPSGSTNEQYF.

This chain connects TRBV3-1 (or the pseudogene TRBV3-2) to TRBJ1-1; TRBD1 is a possible D gene (5 bases). The germline gives CDR1 LGHDT, CDR2 YNNKEL (reference sequence). The CDR3 is made up of 14 amino acids. V lost 3 bases, J lost 3 bases, and 11 bases lay in between. The CDR3 loop reads CASSHQGPDTEAFF. In DNA, the CDR3 is TGTGCCAGCAGCCACCAGGGTCCGGACACTGAAGCTTTCTTT.

The rearrangement uses TRBV11-1 and TRBJ2-6, with 7 bases identical to TRBD1. In germline, CDR1 is SGHAT, CDR2 FQDESV (reference sequence). V lost 5 bases and J lost 4; bases outside the gene matches: 5. CDR3 size: 15 residues. Here the CDR3 reads CASSQTGAGANVLTF. Written as DNA, the CDR3 is TGTGCCAGCAGCCAAACAGGGGCCGGGGCCAACGTCCTGACTTTC.

This clone was picked up a small number of times. The chain employs TRBV7-2 and TRBJ1-5; no clear D. CDR1 and CDR2 (germline): SGHTA, FQGNSA. Trimming pared 5 bases from V and 5 bases from J, leaving 16 bases between. The CDR3 covers 15 residues. The CDR3 reads CASSPRSGVDQPQHF. CDR3 bases: TGTGCCAGCAGCCCGAGGTCGGGAGTCGATCAGCCCCAGCATTTT.

This clone was picked up one time. The chain carries TRBV30 and TRBJ1-1; 10 nucleotides agree with TRBD1. This CDR3 has 17 residues. CDR1 is GTSNPN and CDR2 is SVGIG in the germline V gene (reference sequence). J lost 2 bases, V lost 0 bases, and 9 bases had no gene match. The CDR3 DNA reads as TGTGCCTGGAGTGTACGGTGGGGACAGGGGCGCAACACTGAAGCTTTCTTT. This codes for CAWSVRWGQGRNTEAFF.

J is TRBJ1-2 and V is TRBV19, with unresolved D. The CDR3 is made up of 14 amino acids. From germline, CDR1 is LNHDA and CDR2 SQIVND (reference sequence). Trimming removed 7 bases from V and 4 bases from J, with 16 bases in between. CDR3 sequence reads: CASNTRASLYGYTF. For the CDR3, the DNA is TGTGCCAGTAATACTAGGGCAAGTCTCTATGGCTACACCTTC.

This chain connects TRBV5-6 to TRBJ2-3; D possibly corresponds to TRBD1 (6 bases). The CDR3 sequence is 14 residues long. The V gene lost 3 bases and the J gene lost 2 bases, with 10 bases spanning the gap. Germline loops: CDR1 SGHDT, CDR2 YYEEEE. The CDR3 loop reads CASSSWTDTDTQYF. CDR3 coding DNA: TGTGCCAGCAGCTCCTGGACAGACACAGATACGCAGTATTTT.